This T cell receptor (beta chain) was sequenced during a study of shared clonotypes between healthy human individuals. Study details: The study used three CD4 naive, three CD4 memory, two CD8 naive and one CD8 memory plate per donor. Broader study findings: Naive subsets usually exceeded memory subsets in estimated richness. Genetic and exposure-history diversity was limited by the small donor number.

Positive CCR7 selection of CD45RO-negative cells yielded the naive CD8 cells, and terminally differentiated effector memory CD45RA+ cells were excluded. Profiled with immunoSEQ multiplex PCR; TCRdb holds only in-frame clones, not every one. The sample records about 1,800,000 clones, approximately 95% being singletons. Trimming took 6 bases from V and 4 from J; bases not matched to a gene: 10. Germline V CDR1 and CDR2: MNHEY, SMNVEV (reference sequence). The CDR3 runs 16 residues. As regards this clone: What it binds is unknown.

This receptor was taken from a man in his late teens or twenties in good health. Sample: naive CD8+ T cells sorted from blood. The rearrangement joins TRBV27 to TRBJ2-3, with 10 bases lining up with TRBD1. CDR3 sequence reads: CASSPLGTGDADTQYF. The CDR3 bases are TGTGCCAGCAGCCCCCTTGGGACAGGGGATGCAGATACGCAGTATTTT.